These 26 T cell receptor beta chains originate from one sample sequenced in a study of cytomegalovirus exposure and HLA in healthy donors (dated 2017 in TCRdb). The method behind the library was the immunoSEQ multiplex PCR assay. The multiplex PCR relied on a mix of 60 forward primers for TCR Vbeta segments and 13 reverse primers for TCR Jbeta segments. TCRdb limited this immuneACCESS table to in-frame rearrangements with V and J called. A share of clones is missing; checked studies link under half to unresolved V genes, and the rest is unexplained. Recorded for this sample are about 110,000 clones; about 72% of them occurred a single time. The top ten constitute about 2.5% of the sample. Sequencing used PBMCs. The receptors originated from a man younger than 35 in good health and CMV-seronegative.

The DNA of the CDR3 is TGTGCCAGTAGTATAGGGGGAGGGAGCCAGCATTTT. Its translation: CASSIGGGSQHF. The rearrangement joins TRBV19 to TRBJ1-5; D is uncertain. Germline values: CDR1 LNHDA, CDR2 SQIVND (reference sequence). Trimming removed 1 base at V and 12 bases at J, with 10 bases between. The CDR3 is made up of 12 amino acids.

A word on this clone: Compared with germline, one end of the junction differs, possibly owing to a read error. V is TRBV7-9 and J is TRBJ2-7; no firm D call. The CDR3 is made up of 12 amino acids. CDR1 is SEHNR, CDR2 FQNEAQ, per germline (reference sequence). The CDR3 is CSSSLEQTEQYF. In DNA form, the CDR3 reads TGTTCCAGCAGCTTAGAACAGACCGAGCAGTACTTC. The full variable domain, in which reference TRBV7-9 and TRBJ2-7 provide the parts outside the CDR3, is DTGVSQNPRHKITKRGQNVTFRCDPISEHNRLYWYRQTLGQGPEFLTYFQNEAQLEKSRLLSDRFSAERPKGSFSTLEIQRTEQGDSAMYLCSSSLEQTEQYFGPGTRLTVT.

The V call is TRBV10-1, the J call TRBJ2-6, with a possible D match to TRBD1 (5 bases). The germline V gene has CDR1 WNHNN and CDR2 SYGVQD (reference sequence). The CDR3 spans 14 residues. V lost 4 bases and J 4 bases, leaving 8 bases between the germline ends. The CDR3 sequence: CASSAGLGANVLTF. The CDR3, as DNA: TGCGCCAGCAGTGCAGGGCTCGGGGCCAACGTCCTGACTTTC.

J is TRBJ2-3 and V is TRBV14; perhaps TRBD1 as D (5 bases). Germline V gives CDR1 SGHDN, CDR2 FVKESK. With 5 bases removed from V and 1 base from J, the gap between germline ends came to 16 bases. The CDR3 has 16 residues. The CDR3 protein is CASSYLGHSRTDTQYF. Here the CDR3 DNA reads TGTGCCAGCAGCTACCTCGGACATTCCCGCACAGATACGCAGTATTTT.

This sequence joins TRBV11-2 and TRBJ1-5; 7 positions match TRBD1. Germline V gives CDR1 SGHAT, CDR2 FQNNGV. This CDR3 contains 14 residues. Trimming took 5 bases from V and 4 from J; bases not matched to a gene: 5. The CDR3 region has the DNA TGTGCCAGCAGCCAAGACAGGGCGAATCAGCCCCAGCATTTT. Translation: CASSQDRANQPQHF.

CDR3 coding DNA: TGTGCCAGCAGCCTCACTAGCGGGGTTCTTGCAACGCAGTATTTT. Amino acids: CASSLTSGVLATQYF. V and J are TRBV7-9 and TRBJ2-3, with 10 bases that match TRBD2. CDR3 length equals 15 residues. J lost 9 bases, V lost 5 bases, and 11 bases had no gene match. Germline V lookup: CDR1 SEHNR, CDR2 FQNEAQ (reference sequence).

The V gene is TRBV7-3, the J gene TRBJ1-1; D gene uncertain. This CDR3 has 14 amino acids. Trimming took 5 bases from V and 4 from J, leaving 14 bases between them. Germline CDR1 is SGHTA and CDR2 is FQGTGA. The CDR3 bases are TGTGCCAGCAGCCCTGATTACCGGAGCACTGAAGCTTTCTTT. This codes for CASSPDYRSTEAFF.

The chain uses TRBV29-1 and TRBJ2-1; 12 bases are a match to TRBD2. With 5 bases clipped from V and 5 bases from J, the junction kept 10 bases outside the gene matches. The CDR3 covers 16 residues. Germline V lookup: CDR1 SQVTM, CDR2 ANQGSEA. The CDR3: CSVRSSGGVKNNEQFF. The DNA for the CDR3 is TGCAGCGTTCGGTCTAGCGGGGGGGTAAAGAACAATGAGCAGTTCTTC.

This chain links TRBV4-2 with TRBJ2-3; D is unresolved. Germline assignment: CDR1 LGHNA and CDR2 YNFKEQ. The length of the CDR3 is 14 residues. V lost 3 bases, J lost 3 bases, and 10 bases lay in between. This chain's CDR3 is CASSHGSGTDTQYF. Written as DNA, the CDR3 is TGTGCCAGCAGCCATGGATCCGGGACAGATACGCAGTATTTT.

The chain uses TRBV4-3 and TRBJ2-7, with TRBD1 as a possible D gene (6 bases). The V end lost 0 bases, the J end lost 1 base, and 13 bases lay between the germline ends. CDR3 length: 16 residues. Per the germline V gene, CDR1 is LGHNA and CDR2 is YSLEER. The CDR3 reads CASSQDRGTGSYEQYF. The DNA for the CDR3 is TGCGCCAGCAGCCAAGATAGGGGGACGGGATCCTACGAGCAGTACTTC.

The chain uses TRBV5-5 and TRBJ1-1; no definite D call. The germline V gene encodes CDR1 SGHKS and CDR2 YYEKEE (reference sequence). The CDR3 has 14 residues. The ends were cut back, 0 bases at V and 5 bases at J, with 11 bases in the middle. This CDR3 is CASSLAPAGTEAFF. The CDR3 nucleotides read TGTGCCAGCAGCTTGGCCCCCGCGGGGACTGAAGCTTTCTTT.

The gene calls are TRBV29-1 and TRBJ2-5; 10 bases agree with TRBD1. The J call may be incorrect, as the DNA end agrees better with TRBJ2-7. This CDR3 is 14 amino acids long. Germline V lookup: CDR1 SQVTM, CDR2 ANQGSEA. The CDR3 DNA is TGCAGCGCACAGGGACAGGGGAGAAGCTACGAGCAGTACTTC. Its protein product is CSAQGQGRSYEQYF.

CDR3 bases: TGTGCCAGCAGTCCGACAGGGGGGGCTGAAAAACTGTTTTTT. It yields the protein CASSPTGGAEKLFF. The chain joins TRBV2 to TRBJ1-4, with 9 bases aligning to TRBD1. V lost 5 bases, J lost 7 bases, and 5 bases stayed unmatched. Germline lookup yields CDR1 SNHLY and CDR2 FYNNEI. The CDR3 consists of 14 residues.

This chain's CDR3 is CASSVGQGQETQYF. The CDR3 DNA is TGTGCCAGCAGCGTAGGACAGGGACAAGAGACCCAGTACTTC. V and J are TRBV9 and TRBJ2-5; 7 positions agree with TRBD1. V lost 0 bases to trimming and J lost 2 bases; unmatched junction nucleotides: 1. CDR3 length: 14 amino acids. The germline V gene has CDR1 SGDLS and CDR2 YYNGEE.

The genes are TRBV7-2 and TRBJ2-6; D call uncertain. V lost 5 bases to trimming and J lost 4 bases, with 6 bases between them. Germline CDR1 SGHTA, CDR2 FQGNSA. The CDR3 totals 13 residues. In DNA form, the CDR3 reads TGTGCCAGCAGCCCTGCGGGGGCCAACGTCCTGACTTTC. Translated, it gives CASSPAGANVLTF.

The chain recombines TRBV6-9 with TRBJ2-3, with D perhaps TRBD2 (5 bases). Germline values: CDR1 MNHGY, CDR2 SVAAGI. V shed 2 bases and J shed 3 bases, with 9 bases lying between them. This CDR3 spans 14 amino acids. CDR3 bases: TGTGCCAGCAGTTATCCGGGGTTTACAGATACGCAGTATTTT. This sequence encodes CASSYPGFTDTQYF.

J is TRBJ2-5 and V is TRBV7-6; a possible D gene is TRBD1 (5 bases). The CDR3 consists of 15 residues. Germline-derived CDR1 and CDR2 are SGHVS and FNYEAQ. Between the trimmed V and J ends, which lost 0 bases and 4 bases, there was a span of 12 bases. The CDR3 bases are TGTGCCAGCAGCTTAGCGCATAAGGGGCGAGAGACCCAGTACTTC. Protein: CASSLAHKGRETQYF.

This chain joins TRBV7-3 and TRBJ2-2; 11 bases fit TRBD2. The V gene end was trimmed by 2 bases and the J gene end by 5 bases; junction bases not matched to a gene: 7. The CDR3 sequence is 17 residues long. Germline V gene lookup returns CDR1 SGHTA and CDR2 FQGTGA. CDR3 protein: CASSLLAGGPLTGELFF. In nucleotides, the CDR3 is TGTGCCAGCAGCTTATTAGCGGGGGGGCCCCTGACCGGGGAGCTGTTTTTT. Complete variable domain (other parts from reference TRBV7-3 and TRBJ2-2): GAGVSQTPSNKVTEKGKYVELRCDPISGHTALYWYRQSLGQGPEFLIYFQGTGAADDSGLPNDRFFAVRPEGSVSTLKIQRTERGDSAVYLCASSLLAGGPLTGELFFGEGSRLTVL.

The V and J genes are TRBV2 and TRBJ1-5; D might be TRBD1 (5 bases). CDR1 and CDR2 (germline): SNHLY, FYNNEI. Trimming took off 3 bases at V and 4 bases at J, with 7 bases between the two ends. CDR3 length equals 13 residues. CDR3 DNA sequence: TGTGCCAGCAGTGACAGGGTAAATCAGCCCCAGCATTTT. Amino acids: CASSDRVNQPQHF.

This rearrangement joins TRBV11-3 to TRBJ2-1, with TRBD1 matching over 7 bases. The CDR3 runs 13 residues. J gave up 6 bases and V 3 bases, and 2 bases lay outside the gene matches. Germline values: CDR1 SGHNT, CDR2 YENEEA. The CDR3: CASSLRQGNEQFF. DNA of the CDR3: TGTGCCAGCAGCTTGAGACAGGGCAATGAGCAGTTCTTC.

The chain combines TRBV4-3 with TRBJ2-3; 7 bases are shared with TRBD2. With V trimmed by 3 bases and J by 6 bases, 12 bases remained unmatched. CDR3 length equals 16 residues. Looked up from germline, CDR1 is LGHNA and CDR2 is YSLEER. CDR3 bases: TGCGCCAGCAGCCACGGGGACGGACTAGGGGCTGATACGCAGTATTTT. Protein sequence: CASSHGDGLGADTQYF.

The chain has TRBV23-1 and TRBJ1-2, with TRBD1 identical over 12 bases. Being an ORF, TRBV23-1 has a function that is uncertain. The CDR3 is 17 amino acids. The junction had 7 bases not matched to a gene; V was cut back by 3 bases and J by 2 bases. The CDR3 loop reads CASSQGTGGWMNYGYTF. CDR3 in DNA: TGCGCCAGCAGTCAGGGGACAGGGGGCTGGATGAACTATGGCTACACCTTC.

This chain joins TRBV29-1 and TRBJ2-5; maybe TRBD2 (7 bases). The J call is uncertain, as TRBJ2-7 better fits the DNA end. The CDR3 contains 12 residues. CDR1 and CDR2 (germline): SQVTM, ANQGSEA. This CDR3 reads CSVGGGGYEQYF. CDR3 nucleotides: TGCAGCGTTGGAGGGGGGGGCTACGAGCAGTACTTC.

The CDR3 sequence: CASRETALARIEKLFF. The CDR3 nucleotides are TGTGCCAGCAGGGAGACAGCCCTTGCTCGTATTGAAAAACTGTTTTTT. The chain joins TRBV27 to TRBJ1-4; D might be TRBD1 (5 bases). Germline-derived CDR1 and CDR2 are MNHEY and SMNVEV (reference sequence). The CDR3 is 16 residues long. V was clipped by 6 bases and J by 7 bases, with 21 bases between them.

The gene calls are TRBV10-1 and TRBJ2-7; weak D call: TRBD1 (6 bases). The CDR3 sequence is 14 residues long. Germline V gene lookup returns CDR1 WNHNN and CDR2 SYGVQD (reference sequence). Trimming pared 2 bases from V and 1 base from J, leaving 9 bases between. The CDR3 here is CASSEGGRSYEQYF. In DNA, the CDR3 is TGCGCCAGCAGTGAGGGGGGCAGATCCTACGAGCAGTACTTC.

This clone was detected only once. The V gene is TRBV10-3, the J gene TRBJ2-7; D might be TRBD2 (6 bases). The CDR3 runs 16 residues. The germline V and J ends were trimmed by 2 bases and 4 bases, with 18 bases remaining between them. CDR1 is ENHRY, CDR2 SYGVKD, per germline. CDR3 loop: CAISETAGRGGYEQYF. In DNA, the CDR3 is TGTGCCATCAGTGAGACTGCCGGGCGGGGCGGGTACGAGCAGTACTTC.